These 2 T cell receptor beta chains came from one sample sequenced in a study. Adaptor-ligated barcode primers were used to amplify TRBV12-4/TRBJ1-2 clonotypes. TCRdb re-called the multiplex PCR reads with MiXCR, one entry per CDR3 protein. The table includes 1,500 or so distinct CDR3 sequences, around 4.1% detected once. Source material: naive CD4+ T cells sorted from blood. Subset noted: naive CD4+ T cells, CD4+CD45RA+CD25-. These TCRs come from a female donor with breast cancer.

By sample fraction, this clonotype is medium-sized. The chain links TRBV12-3 or TRBV12-4 to TRBJ1-2; unclear D gene. V lost 3 bases and J 4 bases, leaving 12 bases between the germline ends. The CDR3 runs to 14 residues. The CDR3 reads CASSLVGGSYGYTF. CDR3 bases: TGTGCCAGCAGTTTGGTGGGCGGCTCCTATGGCTACACCTTC.

This clonotype is deemed medium-sized. The genes are TRBV12-3 or TRBV12-4 and TRBJ1-2; weak D call: TRBD1 (5 bases). CDR3 length: 12 residues. Trimming took off 2 bases at V and 6 bases at J, with 7 bases between the two ends. The CDR3 reads CASSLKGNGYTF. The CDR3 DNA follows: TGTGCCAGCAGTTTAAAGGGGAATGGCTACACCTTC.